The 7 T cell receptor beta chains presented below share a single source sample, sequenced in a study of T cells in Graves' hyperthyroidism and ophthalmopathy. Regions amplified from RNA transcripts were the TCR beta CDR3 regions. HTBI primers were the set used in a first-round RT-PCR of the TCR CDR3. TCRdb re-called the multiplex PCR reads with MiXCR, one entry per CDR3 protein. This sample carries 530,000 or so distinct CDR3 sequences, roughly 50% of them seen once, and the ten largest clones take more than 7%. The sequenced sample was peripheral blood or thyroid tissue (not recorded which). The source of these receptors is a woman younger than 30 with Graves' hyperthyroidism.

The chain recombines TRBV20-1 with TRBJ2-7, with TRBD2 matching over 10 bases. The DNA end lines up better with TRBJ2-1; the J call may be wrong. The CDR3 loop spans 15 amino acids. In germline, CDR1 is DFQATT, CDR2 SNEGSKA (reference sequence). As DNA, the CDR3 is TGCAGTGCTAGATTAGGACTAGCGGTTTACAATGAGCAGTTCTTC. This gives the protein CSARLGLAVYNEQFF.

The chain has TRBV5-1 and TRBJ2-7; 13 bases match TRBD2. With 3 bases clipped from V and 3 bases from J, the junction kept 3 bases outside the gene matches. The germline gives CDR1 SGHRS, CDR2 YFSETQ. The CDR3 loop spans 15 amino acids. Here the CDR3 DNA reads TGCGCCAGCAGCTGGGGACTAGCGGGGTTCTACGAGCAGTACTTC. It specifies CASSWGLAGFYEQYF.

Points on this clonotype: At one end, the junction sequence differs from germline, possibly due to a read error. V is TRBV2 and J is TRBJ1-1; 9 bases are a match to TRBD1. The length of the CDR3 is 12 residues. Germline values: CDR1 SNHLY, CDR2 FYNNEI. This chain's CDR3 is CASRQGDTEAFF. As DNA, the CDR3 is TGTGCTAGCAGACAGGGGGACACTGAAGCTTTCTTT.

This clonotype has ten or more counts. The CDR3 is CASSLGDRRSEKLFF. The CDR3 nucleotides read TGTGCCAGCAGTTTAGGGGACAGGCGTTCTGAAAAACTGTTTTTT. The chain combines TRBV12-3 or TRBV12-4 with TRBJ1-4; TRBD1 matches at 8 bases. V lost 1 base, J lost 7 bases, and 5 bases stayed unmatched. The CDR3 has 15 amino acids.

In its sample, this clonotype was seen a few times. V usage is TRBV7-9 and J usage is TRBJ2-3, with D tentatively TRBD1 or TRBD2 (5 bases each). The V end was cut by 4 bases, the J end by 1 base, with 15 bases between. The CDR3 contains 16 residues. Germline V lookup: CDR1 SEHNR, CDR2 FQNEAQ (reference sequence). Here the CDR3 DNA reads TGTGCCAGCAGCTCCTATGTTGGGGGTGGCACAGATACGCAGTATTTT. It translates to CASSSYVGGGTDTQYF.

This clonotype was seen at least ten times. This sequence joins TRBV12-3 or TRBV12-4 and TRBJ1-4; no definite D call. The CDR3 spans 14 residues. Trimming removed 4 bases at V and 6 bases at J, with 12 bases between. CDR3 region: CASSSTAGYEKLFF. The CDR3 region has the DNA TGTGCCAGCAGTTCGACGGCAGGTTATGAAAAACTGTTTTTT.

V is TRBV7-8 and J is TRBJ2-7; no definite D call. The germline CDR1 and CDR2 sequences are SGHVS and FQNEAQ. Deletions cut 8 bases from V and 1 base from J, with 18 bases between. This CDR3 spans 15 amino acids. In nucleotides, the CDR3 is TGTGCCAGCGCGGCCCGAGCACCAGGATCCTACGAGCAGTACTTC. This sequence encodes CASAARAPGSYEQYF.